These 26 T cell receptor beta chains were sequenced from one sample in a study of response to subunit inactivated influenza vaccine. TCRdb itself ran the RT-PCR reads through MiXCR, one entry per CDR3 protein. Of 550,000 to 800,000 distinct CDR3 sequences detected, about 15% appear once; the ten largest clones hold roughly 6.4%. Material: PBMCs from blood, obtained 14 days before vaccination. The receptors stem from a man aged 45-65 years who received an inactivated influenza vaccine.

In its sample, this clonotype was seen a few times. The chain combines TRBV20-1 with TRBJ1-1; D is possibly TRBD1 (5 bases). V was trimmed by 5 bases and J by 6 bases, leaving 22 bases between them. Germline V gene data show CDR1 as DFQATT and CDR2 as SNEGSKA (reference sequence). The CDR3 runs to 15 residues. The DNA for the CDR3 is TGCAGTGCTCCTCACAGCGGGGCCGCTACCGCTGAAGCTTTCTTT. Translation gives CSAPHSGAATAEAFF.

This clonotype was picked up many times. V gene TRBV6-1 combines with J gene TRBJ1-3; D is possibly TRBD1 (6 bases). The germline gives CDR1 MNHNS, CDR2 SASEGT. CDR3 length: 14 residues. V gave up 6 bases and J gave up 0 bases, with 9 bases separating them. CDR3: CASRTGYSGNTIYF. In DNA, the CDR3 is TGTGCCAGCAGAACAGGGTACTCTGGAAACACCATATATTTT.

There are many counts of this clonotype. The chain couples TRBV2 to TRBJ1-5, with TRBD1 as a possible D gene (5 bases). This CDR3 has 15 residues. V was trimmed by 4 bases and J by 2 bases, leaving 12 bases between them. The germline gives CDR1 SNHLY, CDR2 FYNNEI. The DNA of the CDR3 is TGTGCCAGCAGTGCTTGGACATTAGGCAATCAGCCCCAGCATTTT. It yields the protein CASSAWTLGNQPQHF.

Ten or more counts support this clonotype. The chain employs TRBV7-9 and TRBJ1-1; D call uncertain. Between the trimmed V and J ends, which lost 9 bases and 1 base, there was a span of 12 bases. Germline-derived CDR1 and CDR2 are SEHNR and FQNEAQ (reference sequence). The CDR3 is 13 residues long. The CDR3 DNA reads as TGTGCCAGGGGAGAAGCGCCGAACACTGAAGCTTTCTTT. Translating gives CARGEAPNTEAFF.

The J gene is TRBJ2-7, the V gene TRBV7-2, with TRBD1 identical over 10 bases. CDR3 length: 14 residues. V trimming: 3 bases; J trimming: 6 bases; junction bases outside the gene matches: 5. Germline V gene lookup returns CDR1 SGHTA and CDR2 FQGNSA. The DNA for the CDR3 is TGTGCCAGCAGCTTGCCGACAGGGGGCGGCGAGCAGTACTTC. It is translated as CASSLPTGGGEQYF.

The V gene is TRBV5-1, the J gene TRBJ2-5; D is uncertain. CDR3 length: 12 residues. Germline CDR1 SGHRS, CDR2 YFSETQ. Trimming shortened V by 4 bases and J by 5 bases, and 9 bases separated the two germline ends. The CDR3 spells CASSAEQETQYF. The CDR3 nucleotides are TGCGCCAGCAGCGCCGAACAGGAGACCCAGTACTTC.

J is TRBJ2-2 and V is TRBV11-2; D not certain. Germline V CDR1 and CDR2: SGHAT, FQNNGV. CDR3 length: 16 residues. The V end was cut by 5 bases, the J end by 6 bases, with 19 bases between. The CDR3 loop reads CASSPVPLVSAGELFF. In DNA form, the CDR3 reads TGTGCCAGCAGCCCCGTCCCTCTAGTGAGCGCCGGGGAGCTGTTTTTT.

This clonotype came up a few times. The rearrangement uses TRBV29-1 and TRBJ2-7, with no clear D. CDR1 and CDR2 (germline): SQVTM, ANQGSEA. V was shortened by 5 bases and J by 0 bases, with 8 bases between the two germline ends. The CDR3 runs 12 residues. The CDR3 protein is CSVWKDSYEQYF. The CDR3 coding sequence is TGCAGCGTTTGGAAAGACTCCTACGAGCAGTACTTC.

This sequence joins TRBV29-1 and TRBJ2-4; D remains ambiguous. Germline V CDR1 and CDR2: SQVTM, ANQGSEA. This CDR3 has 14 residues. Trimming cost V 3 bases and J 3 bases, with 12 bases left between them. CDR3 in amino acids: CSVDGGSVKNIQYF. In DNA, the CDR3 is TGCAGCGTTGACGGTGGTTCAGTCAAAAACATTCAGTACTTC.

The chain uses TRBV4-2 and TRBJ2-5; 9 positions agree with TRBD2. The V and J ends lost 0 bases and 5 bases, in that order; junction bases with no gene match: 13. CDR1 is LGHNA and CDR2 is YNFKEQ in the germline V gene. CDR3 length: 18 amino acids. For the CDR3, the DNA is TGTGCCAGCAGCCAAGAAGCCCATTTAGCGGGAGTGTGGGAGACCCAGTACTTC. Translating gives CASSQEAHLAGVWETQYF.

This chain links TRBV14 with TRBJ2-3, with 7 bases identical to TRBD1. CDR1 and CDR2 (germline): SGHDN, FVKESK. V gave up 4 bases and J gave up 10 bases; unmatched junction bases: 11. The CDR3 contains 14 residues. CDR3 amino acids: CASSLRQGRHPQYF. The CDR3 region has the DNA TGTGCCAGCAGCCTCCGACAGGGAAGGCATCCGCAGTATTTT.

This clonotype occurred many times. The V gene is TRBV20-1, the J gene TRBJ2-7, with 11 bases lining up with TRBD2. V lost 0 bases to trimming and J lost 3 bases; unmatched junction nucleotides: 4. The CDR3 runs to 15 residues. Germline V gene lookup returns CDR1 DFQATT and CDR2 SNEGSKA (reference sequence). This chain's CDR3 is CSARDVTSGSYEQYF. CDR3 nucleotide sequence: TGCAGTGCTAGAGATGTCACTAGCGGGAGCTACGAGCAGTACTTC.

This clonotype was picked up many times. V is TRBV7-9 and J is TRBJ1-1; D unclear. Germline assignment: CDR1 SEHNR and CDR2 FQNEAQ (reference sequence). Trimming took 2 bases from V and 7 from J, leaving 11 bases between them. This CDR3 has 13 amino acids. The CDR3 loop is CASSLLSALEAFF. CDR3 nucleotide sequence: TGTGCCAGCAGCTTACTAAGTGCCCTTGAAGCTTTCTTT.

This chain joins TRBV5-1 and TRBJ1-4, with TRBD1 matching 7 bases. CDR1 and CDR2 from the germline V gene are SGHRS and YFSETQ. V was pared by 4 bases and J by 5 bases, with 5 bases of the junction left unmatched. There are 14 residues in the CDR3. The CDR3 DNA is TGCGCCAGCAGCCCGGGACAGCTAAATGAAAAACTGTTTTTT. This gives the protein CASSPGQLNEKLFF.

This clonotype was seen a handful of times. The V call is TRBV12-3 or TRBV12-4, the J call TRBJ2-5, with D possibly TRBD2 on 5 matching bases. Trimming took 5 bases from V and 2 from J, leaving 15 bases between them. The CDR3 extends over 15 amino acids. The CDR3 sequence is CASSGPRGAQETQYF. The CDR3 DNA reads TGTGCCAGCAGTGGGCCCCGGGGAGCACAAGAGACCCAGTACTTC.

The sample holds a few counts of this clonotype. The chain combines TRBV20-1 with TRBJ1-2; the match to TRBD1 covers 7 bases. V was clipped by 2 bases and J by 13 bases; unmatched bases: 16. The germline V gene has CDR1 DFQATT and CDR2 SNEGSKA (reference sequence). CDR3 size: 14 residues. CDR3 region: CSARTDRVWGVPTF. Here the CDR3 DNA reads TGCAGTGCTAGAACCGACAGGGTTTGGGGGGTTCCCACCTTC.

The gene calls are TRBV11-1 and TRBJ2-3; 12 bases agree with TRBD2. Germline CDR1 reads SGHAT; CDR2 reads FQDESV (reference sequence). V dropped 0 bases and J dropped 6; count of bases not matched to a gene: 7. This CDR3 spans 17 amino acids. For the CDR3, the DNA is TGTGCCAGCAGCTTAGCTCGGACTAGCGGGGCCCGGGATACGCAGTATTTT. Protein: CASSLARTSGARDTQYF.

In this sample, this clonotype turned up many times. This rearrangement joins TRBV28 to TRBJ2-1, with 10 positions matching TRBD2. Germline V gene sequence: CDR1 MDHEN, CDR2 SYDVKM. V was pared by 5 bases and J by 4 bases, with 5 bases of the junction left unmatched. CDR3 length: 15 residues. The CDR3 reads CASSDPSGGYNEQFF. CDR3 DNA sequence: TGTGCCAGCAGTGATCCTAGCGGGGGATACAATGAGCAGTTCTTC.

Ten or more counts support this clonotype. The CDR3 DNA is TGTGCCAGCAGCTTGGGGGCGACAGGGTTAATGAACACTGAAGCTTTCTTT. Residues: CASSLGATGLMNTEAFF. J is TRBJ1-1 and V is TRBV5-5, with TRBD1 identical over 7 bases. Per germline, CDR1 SGHKS and CDR2 YYEKEE (reference sequence). V shed 0 bases and J 0 bases; nucleotides not matched to a gene: 8. CDR3 length equals 17 residues.

This clonotype was found a few times. The chain links TRBV20-1 to TRBJ1-2, with D perhaps matching TRBD1 (5 bases). The CDR3 has 16 residues. The germline V gene encodes CDR1 DFQATT and CDR2 SNEGSKA (reference sequence). Trimming stripped 1 base from V and 4 bases from J, with 19 bases between. The CDR3 reads CSARAADSFTGYGYTF. DNA of the CDR3: TGCAGTGCTAGAGCCGCGGATAGCTTTACAGGCTATGGCTACACCTTC.

Concerning this clonotype: It may be a read error: a sequence one base away is much more abundant. The chain couples TRBV27 to TRBJ2-1; D may match TRBD1 or TRBD2 (5 bases each). The CDR3 totals 15 residues. The germline V gene has CDR1 MNHEY and CDR2 SMNVEV (reference sequence). The CDR3 loop reads CASSLGSWTYNVQFF. The CDR3 DNA is TGTGCCAGCAGTTTAGGGAGTTGGACATACAATGTGCAGTTCTTC.

The chain couples TRBV6-1 to TRBJ2-3, with D maybe TRBD2 (5 bases). Germline CDR1 is MNHNS and CDR2 is SASEGT. The CDR3 runs to 16 residues. The ends were cut back, 7 bases at V and 0 bases at J, with 17 bases in the middle. CDR3 DNA sequence: TGTGCCAGCATGCTGTCCCCGGGATCTAGCACAGATACGCAGTATTTT. It yields the protein CASMLSPGSSTDTQYF.

This clonotype was recorded only once. The rearrangement joins TRBV7-9 to TRBJ2-5; 8 bases align to TRBD2. Germline V CDR1 and CDR2: SEHNR, FQNEAQ (reference sequence). With 3 bases clipped from V and 5 bases from J, the junction kept 11 bases outside the gene matches. This CDR3 region has 16 residues. DNA of the CDR3: TGTGCCAGCAGCTTCTCCGGAGCGGGAGTGTTTGAGACCCAGTACTTC. This gives the protein CASSFSGAGVFETQYF.

The CDR3 loop reads CASSVAPGGANEQFF. DNA of the CDR3: TGTGCCAGCAGCGTAGCCCCAGGGGGGGCCAATGAGCAGTTCTTC. The chain links TRBV9 to TRBJ2-1, with D perhaps being TRBD1 or TRBD2 (7 bases each). This CDR3 comprises 15 residues. The V gene lost 0 bases and the J gene lost 6 bases, with 13 bases spanning the gap. The germline CDR1 and CDR2 sequences are SGDLS and YYNGEE.

This clonotype occurred a few times. The V and J genes are TRBV9 and TRBJ1-5; 7 nucleotides match TRBD1. This CDR3 spans 15 amino acids. Germline values: CDR1 SGDLS, CDR2 YYNGEE. Germline trimming cut 4 bases from V and 0 bases from J; bases unmatched to any gene: 4. CDR3 region: CASSPGTASNQPQHF. CDR3 coding DNA: TGTGCCAGCAGCCCGGGGACAGCTAGCAATCAGCCCCAGCATTTT.

The rearrangement joins TRBV6-2 or TRBV6-3 to TRBJ1-1; a weak D match, TRBD1 (6 bases). V was cut by 6 bases and J by 5 bases, with 19 bases left in between. Germline CDR1 reads MNHEY; CDR2 reads SVGEGT. This CDR3 has 15 residues. The CDR3 loop is CASSLEGGGGTEAFF. CDR3 coding DNA: TGTGCCAGCAGCCTTGAAGGGGGGGGCGGTACTGAAGCTTTCTTT.